This TCR beta chain was observed in a study of human T cells and chemical hapten exposure. Study as a whole: Among samples, TCR yields varied mainly because of small differences in pooled library volume. Whole-study results and caveats: Those TCRs sitting above 1 in 1000 frequency stayed the same with DPC sensitization.

There are 13 residues in the CDR3. Germline CDR1 reads SGHAT; CDR2 reads FQNNGV. V was cut by 4 bases and J by 0 bases, with 3 bases left in between. This clonotype came up a few times. Its specificity is unknown. Indicated time point: healthy volunteer bleed at 6 weeks. Unseparated into fractions, whole blood served as the source from which total RNA was extracted. The library attached unique molecular identifiers to individual cDNA molecules. As handled by the study authors: Samples ranged from about 23,224 to 690,600 TCRs, with a median of roughly 93,000. MiXCR, run by TCRdb on the RACE reads, gives a single entry per CDR3 protein. For this entry, the V and J calls and clone size follow TCRdb and not the study's own pipeline. The data hold roughly 43,000 distinct CDR3 sequences, with about 4% observed a single time.

The origin of this receptor is a human donor in good health. Some clones in this sample may be carry-over from other donors' samples. Sample: whole blood. The V call is TRBV11-2, the J call TRBJ2-2; D unresolved. The CDR3 here is CASSSTNTGELFF. The CDR3 DNA follows: TGTGCCAGCAGCTCAACGAACACCGGGGAGCTGTTTTTT.